These T cell receptor beta chains were read from a single sample in a study of blood T cell repertoires in COVID-19. Sequencing was performed with immunoSEQ multiplex PCR; in TCRdb, only in-frame clones are kept and a portion is missing. This sample has over 300,000 clones, with 70% to 90% found just once. The sequenced material came from peripheral blood. All receptors derive from a human donor in a cohort sampled during active COVID-19. The CDR3 runs from the conserved cysteine through the conserved F or W. The D gene is left open where the match is weak. The size entry is marked missing in some rows and otherwise reads once, few, many or a size class.

CDR3aa | CDR3nt | abundance | j_gene | len | d_gene | v_gene
CASSDGEDSNQPQHF | TGTGCCAGCAGCGACGGGGAAGATAGCAATCAGCCCCAGCATTTT | NA | TRBJ1-5 | 15 | NA | TRBV25-1
CASSRSEAGVQETQYF | TGTGCCAGCTCAAGGTCGGAGGCAGGCGTACAAGAGACCCAGTACTTC | NA | TRBJ2-5 | 16 | NA | TRBV18
CASSQQGNQPQHF | TGCGCCAGCAGCCAACAGGGAAATCAGCCCCAGCATTTT | NA | TRBJ1-5 | 13 | NA | TRBV5-1
CASKRQGSTDTQYF | TGTGCCAGCAAAAGGCAGGGTAGCACAGATACGCAGTATTTT | NA | TRBJ2-3 | 14 | NA | TRBV2
CSVDGDTQYF | TGCAGCGTTGACGGAGATACGCAGTATTTT | once | TRBJ2-3 | 10 | NA | TRBV29-1
CASSYSRQLSNTEAFF | TGTGCCAGCAGTTACTCACGACAGCTCTCAAACACTGAAGCTTTCTTT | NA | TRBJ1-1 | 16 | NA | TRBV6-5
CASSLRLTGIYEAFF | TGTGCCAGCAGTTTAAGGCTGACAGGAATTTATGAGGCTTTCTTT | NA | TRBJ1-1 | 15 | NA | TRBV28
CAWRKTSGGSNTGELFF | TGTGCCTGGAGGAAGACTAGCGGGGGATCGAACACCGGGGAGCTGTTTTTT | NA | TRBJ2-2 | 17 | TRBD2 | TRBV30
CASSLLGGLNTEAFF | TGTGCCAGCAGCTTATTGGGGGGGTTGAACACTGAAGCTTTCTTT | NA | TRBJ1-1 | 15 | NA | TRBV7-9
CASSIDVGTGQNSAFF | TGCGCCAGCAGCATAGACGTTGGGACAGGGCAGAATAGCGCTTTCTTT | NA | TRBJ1-1 | 16 | TRBD1 | TRBV5-1
CATSDVPPGDTDTQYF | TGTGCCACCAGTGATGTGCCTCCTGGAGACACAGATACGCAGTATTTT | NA | TRBJ2-3 | 16 | NA | TRBV24-1
CASSQDDSKMNTEAFF | TGTGCCAGCAGCCAAGACGACAGTAAAATGAACACTGAAGCTTTCTTT | NA | TRBJ1-1 | 16 | NA | TRBV4-2
CSVAPTGGYEQYF | TGCAGCGTTGCACCGACAGGCGGCTACGAGCAGTACTTC | NA | TRBJ2-7 | 13 | NA | TRBV29-1
CASSTNWGQQLINYGYTF | TGTGCCAGCAGCACCAATTGGGGACAGCAACTGATTAACTATGGCTACACCTTC | NA | TRBJ1-2 | 18 | TRBD1 | TRBV5-4
CASSSTGVLNEKLFF | TGTGCCAGCAGCTCCACGGGGGTCCTTAATGAAAAACTGTTTTTT | NA | TRBJ1-4 | 15 | NA | TRBV6-5
CASSQDRHSYGYTF | TGCGCCAGCAGCCAAGATCGGCACAGCTATGGCTACACCTTC | NA | TRBJ1-2 | 14 | NA | TRBV4-1
CASSVFGDSEQFF | TGTGCCAGCAGCGTCTTCGGGGACAGTGAGCAGTTCTTC | NA | TRBJ2-1 | 13 | TRBD1 | TRBV9